The 14 T cell receptor beta chains reported below all come from one sample, sequenced in a study of blood T cell repertoires in COVID-19. Clones were read by immunoSEQ multiplex PCR, and TCRdb kept only the in-frame ones, dropping some. The profile covers some 150,000 clones, with 83% appearing a single time and around 4.3% taken by the ten largest. What was sequenced was PBMCs or T cells enriched from blood (not recorded which). These TCRs come from a woman aged 45-65 years who had recovered from COVID-19.

The rearrangement uses TRBV3-1 (or the pseudogene TRBV3-2) and TRBJ2-5, with unresolved D. V gave up 4 bases and J gave up 3 bases, with 15 bases separating them. CDR3 length equals 15 residues. Germline CDR1 LGHDT, CDR2 YNNKEL (reference sequence). The CDR3 DNA sequence: TGTGCCAGCAGCCTCGAATCCTGGAGAAAAGAGACCCAGTACTTC. Translation: CASSLESWRKETQYF.

This clone has just one count. V usage is TRBV6-2 or TRBV6-3 and J usage is TRBJ1-5; D gene unclear. The V end lost 2 bases, the J end lost 5 bases, and 7 bases lay between the germline ends. Germline V gives CDR1 MNHEY, CDR2 SVGEGT. The CDR3 covers 13 residues. The CDR3 protein is CASSYPGYQPQHF. The CDR3 region has the DNA TGTGCCAGCAGTTACCCGGGATATCAGCCCCAGCATTTT.

This clone was found once. J is TRBJ1-2 and V is TRBV5-1, with TRBD1 matching 12 bases. This CDR3 is 19 amino acids long. Germline V gene sequence: CDR1 SGHRS, CDR2 YFSETQ. V trimming: 4 bases; J trimming: 5 bases; junction bases outside the gene matches: 18. The CDR3 protein is CASSGGTGGALGLGYGYTF. DNA for the CDR3: TGCGCCAGCAGCGGAGGGACAGGGGGCGCATTGGGGTTAGGTTATGGCTACACCTTC.

The V gene is TRBV30, the J gene TRBJ1-2, with D possibly TRBD1 on 6 matching bases. Germline V gene lookup returns CDR1 GTSNPN and CDR2 SVGIG (reference sequence). This CDR3 comprises 14 residues. With 0 bases removed from V and 6 bases from J, the gap between germline ends came to 14 bases. The CDR3 DNA reads as TGTGCCTGGAGTGTATTTTCGGGGGGGCATGGCTACACCTTC. Amino acids: CAWSVFSGGHGYTF.

DNA for the CDR3: TGTGCCAGTAGCCCAGGGTACAGCTCCTACAATGAGCAGTTCTTC. This gives the protein CASSPGYSSYNEQFF. This chain joins TRBV19 and TRBJ2-1, with D possibly matching TRBD1 (5 bases). Trimming removed 6 bases at V and 0 bases at J, with 12 bases between. Germline V lookup: CDR1 LNHDA, CDR2 SQIVND (reference sequence). This CDR3 has 15 residues.

The chain is built from TRBV6-6 and TRBJ1-4; 7 nucleotides agree with TRBD1. Trimming removed 10 bases from V and 4 bases from J; junction bases left unmatched: 6. Germline lookup yields CDR1 MNHNY and CDR2 SVGAGI (reference sequence). CDR3 length: 13 residues. The CDR3 DNA follows: TGTGCCATTAGGGGGCGAGGTAATGAAAAACTGTTTTTT. Translating it yields CAIRGRGNEKLFF.

The chain is built from TRBV11-1 and TRBJ2-7; 12 nucleotides match TRBD1. V gave up 4 bases and J gave up 5 bases; unmatched junction bases: 9. This CDR3 has 16 residues. Germline CDR1 and CDR2: SGHAT and FQDESV (reference sequence). CDR3 sequence: CASSWSRDRGQDEQYV. In DNA, the CDR3 is TGTGCCAGCAGCTGGTCCCGGGACAGGGGGCAGGACGAGCAGTACGTC.

The V gene is TRBV27, the J gene TRBJ2-5; D is perhaps TRBD2 (6 bases). The CDR3 has 14 residues. From germline, CDR1 is MNHEY and CDR2 SMNVEV (reference sequence). V was cut by 8 bases and J by 5 bases, with 18 bases left in between. CDR3 nucleotide sequence: TGTGCCAGCCGGGGGTTTGAATCGATGGAGACCCAGTACTTC. Its translation is CASRGFESMETQYF.

V and J are TRBV6-2 or TRBV6-3 and TRBJ2-1, with TRBD2 matching 8 bases. The CDR3 is made up of 15 amino acids. Germline-derived CDR1 and CDR2 are MNHEY and SVGEGT. V was pared by 6 bases and J by 7 bases, with 11 bases of the junction left unmatched. The CDR3 sequence: CASSPERERRNEQFF. CDR3 DNA sequence: TGTGCCAGCAGCCCAGAGCGGGAGAGGAGGAATGAGCAGTTCTTC.

V gene TRBV28 combines with J gene TRBJ2-7, with D unresolved. V dropped 5 bases and J dropped 6 bases, with 14 bases sitting between them. CDR1 MDHEN and CDR2 SYDVKM come from the germline V gene. This CDR3 has 13 amino acids. The CDR3 region is CASSTPEAPEQYV. The DNA for the CDR3 is TGTGCCAGCAGTACGCCAGAGGCTCCCGAGCAGTACGTC.

The genes are TRBV19 and TRBJ1-2; TRBD1 agrees at 7 bases. Germline V gene lookup returns CDR1 LNHDA and CDR2 SQIVND (reference sequence). The V segment lost 6 bases and the J segment 2 bases; nucleotides outside the gene matches: 15. There are 17 residues in the CDR3. The CDR3 region is CASRLEGPGQLNYGYTF. In DNA, the CDR3 is TGTGCCAGTAGATTGGAGGGCCCGGGACAGCTCAACTATGGCTACACCTTC.

The chain links TRBV4-2 to TRBJ1-6; possible D gene TRBD1, 5 bases. Germline V gives CDR1 LGHNA, CDR2 YNFKEQ. This CDR3 has 15 residues. Trimming left V 1 base short and J 7 bases short, with 11 bases between. CDR3 sequence (DNA): TGTGCCAGCAGCCAAGTGGCTCAGGGAAATTCACCCCTCCACTTT. Translation: CASSQVAQGNSPLHF.

V and J are TRBV19 and TRBJ2-1, with 7 bases fitting TRBD1. V lost 5 bases and J lost 15; bases outside the gene matches: 13. Germline CDR1 reads LNHDA; CDR2 reads SQIVND (reference sequence). CDR3 length equals 13 residues. The CDR3 reads CASSGNGQANLFF. As DNA, the CDR3 is TGTGCCAGTAGTGGGAACGGACAGGCTAACCTGTTCTTC.

This clone occurred a few times. The rearrangement joins TRBV14 to TRBJ2-7, with a weak D call TRBD1 (6 bases). Between the trimmed V and J ends, which lost 7 bases and 4 bases, there was a span of 20 bases. The CDR3 has 15 residues. CDR1 and CDR2 (germline): SGHDN, FVKESK. The CDR3 region has the DNA TGTGCCAGCACCCCCTTCGGCCGAGGGGGATACGAGCAGTACGTC. This gives the protein CASTPFGRGGYEQYV.